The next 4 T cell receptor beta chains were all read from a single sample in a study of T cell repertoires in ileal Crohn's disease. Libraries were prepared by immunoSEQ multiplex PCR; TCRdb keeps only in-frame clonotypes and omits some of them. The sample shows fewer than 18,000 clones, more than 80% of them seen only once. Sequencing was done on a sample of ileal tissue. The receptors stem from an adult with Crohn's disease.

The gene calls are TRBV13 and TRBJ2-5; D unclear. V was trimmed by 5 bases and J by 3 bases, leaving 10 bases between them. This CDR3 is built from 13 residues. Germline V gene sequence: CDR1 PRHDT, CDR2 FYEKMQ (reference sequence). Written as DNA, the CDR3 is TGTGCCAGCAGCCCCCGACTTGAAGAGACCCAGTACTTC. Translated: CASSPRLEETQYF.

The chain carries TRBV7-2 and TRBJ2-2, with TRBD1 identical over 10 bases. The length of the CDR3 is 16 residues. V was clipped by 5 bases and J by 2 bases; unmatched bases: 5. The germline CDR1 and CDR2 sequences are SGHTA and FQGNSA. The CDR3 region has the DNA TGTGCCAGCAGCACCGGGACAGGGGTCAACACCGGGGAGCTGTTTTTT. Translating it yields CASSTGTGVNTGELFF. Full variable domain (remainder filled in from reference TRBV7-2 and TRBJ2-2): GAGVSQSPSNKVTEKGKDVELRCDPISGHTALYWYRQSLGQGLEFLIYFQGNSAPDKSGLPSDRFSAERTGGSVSTLTIQRTQQEDSAVYLCASSTGTGVNTGELFFGEGSRLTVL.

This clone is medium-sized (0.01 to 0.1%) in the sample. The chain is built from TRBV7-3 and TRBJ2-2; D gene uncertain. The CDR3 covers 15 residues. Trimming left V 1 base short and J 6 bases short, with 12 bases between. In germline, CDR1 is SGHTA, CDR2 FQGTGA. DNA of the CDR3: TGTGCCAGCAGCTTAATGGTAGGAGTAGCCGGGGAGCTGTTTTTT. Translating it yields CASSLMVGVAGELFF.

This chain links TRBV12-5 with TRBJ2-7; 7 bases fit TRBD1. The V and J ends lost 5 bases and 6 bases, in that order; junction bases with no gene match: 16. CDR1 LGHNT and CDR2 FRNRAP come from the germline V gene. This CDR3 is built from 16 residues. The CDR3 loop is CASGARQGYLEGEQYF. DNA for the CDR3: TGTGCTAGTGGTGCCAGACAGGGTTACCTAGAGGGCGAGCAGTACTTC.